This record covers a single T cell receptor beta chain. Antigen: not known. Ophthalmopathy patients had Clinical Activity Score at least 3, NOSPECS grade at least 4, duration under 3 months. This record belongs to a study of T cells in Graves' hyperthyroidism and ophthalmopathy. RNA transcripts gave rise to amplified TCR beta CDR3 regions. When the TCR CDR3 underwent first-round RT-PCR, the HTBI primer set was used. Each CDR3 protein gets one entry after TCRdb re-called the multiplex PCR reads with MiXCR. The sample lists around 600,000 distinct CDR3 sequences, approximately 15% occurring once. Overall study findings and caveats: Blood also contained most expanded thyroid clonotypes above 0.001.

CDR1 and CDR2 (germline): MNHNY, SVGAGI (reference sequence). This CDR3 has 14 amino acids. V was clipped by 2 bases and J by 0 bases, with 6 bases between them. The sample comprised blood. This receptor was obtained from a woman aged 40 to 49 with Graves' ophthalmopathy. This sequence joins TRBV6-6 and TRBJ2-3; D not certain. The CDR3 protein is CASSYDTSTDTQYF. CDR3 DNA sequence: TGTGCCAGCAGTTACGACACTAGCACAGATACGCAGTATTTT.